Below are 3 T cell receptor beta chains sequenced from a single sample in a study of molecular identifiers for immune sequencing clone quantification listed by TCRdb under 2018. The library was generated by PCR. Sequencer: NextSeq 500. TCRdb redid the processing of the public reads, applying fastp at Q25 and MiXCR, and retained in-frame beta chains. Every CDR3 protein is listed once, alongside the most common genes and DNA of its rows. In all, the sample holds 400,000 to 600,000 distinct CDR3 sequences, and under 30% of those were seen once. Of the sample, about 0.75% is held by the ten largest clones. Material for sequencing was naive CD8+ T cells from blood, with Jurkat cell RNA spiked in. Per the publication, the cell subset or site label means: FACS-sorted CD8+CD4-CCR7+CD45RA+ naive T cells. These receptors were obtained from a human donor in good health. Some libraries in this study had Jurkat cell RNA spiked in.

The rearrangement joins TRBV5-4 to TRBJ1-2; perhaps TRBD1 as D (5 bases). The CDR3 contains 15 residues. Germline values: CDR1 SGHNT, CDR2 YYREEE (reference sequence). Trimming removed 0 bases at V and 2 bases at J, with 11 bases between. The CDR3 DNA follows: TGTGCCAGCAGCTTGGAACAGGCGAGCAACTATGGCTACACCTTC. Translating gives CASSLEQASNYGYTF.

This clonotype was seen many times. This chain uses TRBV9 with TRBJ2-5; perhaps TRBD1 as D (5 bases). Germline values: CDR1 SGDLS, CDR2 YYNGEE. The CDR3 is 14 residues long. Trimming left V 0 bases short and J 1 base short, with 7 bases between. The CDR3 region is CASSVGGTQETQYF. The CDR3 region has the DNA TGTGCCAGCAGCGTAGGGGGCACCCAAGAGACCCAGTACTTC.

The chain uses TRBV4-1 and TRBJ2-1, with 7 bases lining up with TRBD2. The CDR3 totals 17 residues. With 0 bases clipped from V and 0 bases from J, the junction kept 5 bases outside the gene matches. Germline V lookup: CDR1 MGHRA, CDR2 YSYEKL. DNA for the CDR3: TGCGCCAGCAGCCAAGAGGGCGGGGGAAGCTCCTACAATGAGCAGTTCTTC. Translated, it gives CASSQEGGGSSYNEQFF.